This TCR beta chain was observed in a study of blood T cell repertoires in COVID-19 (dated by TCRdb to the early 2020s). At the level of the whole study: Samples from collaborators originated in the United States, Italy and Spain and spanned both the acute and convalescent phases of COVID-19. The prospective study material was composed of cDNA or gDNA derived from T cells, B-cell-depleted T cells, or PBMCs. The dataset comprised deeply sampled blood TCRbeta repertoires from subjects exposed to, actively infected with, or recovered from COVID-19. The repertoires were released in a freely available public database intended as a resource for research on the immune response to SARS-CoV-2. Samples were obtained from the ongoing ImmuneRACE study (first 160 participants) and from 1,200 or so subjects provided by 6 global collaborators. Sample metadata almost always included a de-identified subject ID, COVID-19 status, age in years and sex. HLA class I and class II types, where available, came from metadata supplied by the sample provider rather than from assay-based typing. Broad study findings and their caveats: How much clinical and demographic metadata was included differed by source and by participant, and the metadata was provided uncurated.

Each collaborating institution followed its own protocols to collect whole blood in K2EDTA tubes. For TCRbeta analysis, collaborator samples were shipped as frozen whole blood, as isolated PBMCs, or as DNA extracted from either sample type. TCRbeta CDR3 regions were amplified from genomic DNA using the immunoSEQ Assay, a bias-controlled multiplex PCR. Per the authors' processing: Within the assay, amplification of reference gene primers was used to estimate how many nucleated cells each sample contained. To quantify the absolute abundance of each unique TCRbeta CDR3 rearrangement, sequence reads were collapsed and filtered. Productive Simpson clonality was computed per sample as the square root of Simpson's diversity index over productive rearrangements. Imported from immuneACCESS, the table was reduced by TCRdb to in-frame sequences with V and J called. These copies leave out some clones; in studies compared against another copy, an unresolved V gene accounts for under half, and the cause of the remainder is not known. V and J calls and clone size follow that table, whereas D and trimming were derived from the DNA. For this sample the table gives 110,000 to 150,000 clones, of which around 90% were detected only once. The ten biggest clones cover about 2% of the sample.

Concerning this clone itself: Its antigen is not yet known. Base quality data are lacking; no much larger clone is found one base away.

The source of this sequence is a man aged 70-80 years with acute or convalescent COVID-19. Sequenced material: peripheral blood.

The CDR3 protein sequence reads: CASSPRDRSFYGYTF. The base sequence is TGTGCCAGCAGCCCGCGGGACAGGAGTTTCTATGGCTACACCTTC. In this chain, TRBV7-2 is recombined with TRBJ1-2, and 8 bases in between align with TRBD1. Unmatched junction bases come to 9, with V trimmed by 5 bases and J by 4 bases. There are 15 amino acids in the CDR3, from cysteine to phenylalanine inclusive. Only the CDR3 part of the read is kept: 45 bases, read in frame from the first base. Looking up the germline V gene yields CDR1 SGHTA and CDR2 FQGNSA.